This T cell receptor (beta chain) was captured in a study of T cell repertoires in cytomegalovirus infection. Looking at the study overall: Recently identified HLA-C-restricted CMV epitopes were among the peptides used. A matching HLA type, together with CMV infection, was signaled by public TCR beta signatures. Study-level findings and limits: The ex vivo response was dominated by HLA-C-restricted CMV-specific TCR beta clonotypes. Identification of carriers of CMV plus the relevant HLA was performed using cumulative public TCR beta family frequency.

The CDR3 spans 12 residues. Germline lookup yields CDR1 SQVTM and CDR2 ANQGSEA. As regards this clonotype: Its target is unknown. The junction departs from germline at one end; a sequencing error may be responsible.

TCRdb fed the reads into MiXCR, producing one record per CDR3 protein. The sample shows approximately 300,000 distinct CDR3 sequences, more than 20% of them seen only once. The source of this sequence is a human donor in good health (CMV status not recorded). Some clones in this sample may be carry-over from other donors' samples. The sample consisted of cultured PBMCs, taken from culture after CMV antigen stimulation. This chain uses TRBV29-1 with TRBJ1-1; D remains unclear. The CDR3 coding sequence is TGCAGCGTGCGTAATCAGAACTCTGAAGCTTTCTTT. It is translated as CSVRNQNSEAFF.